This T cell receptor (beta chain) was sequenced for a study of blood T cells in healthy people across ages. Then a second PCR, running about 7 to 11 cycles, was carried out with a sample-barcoded 5' primer and a J-beta primer mix. Each CDR3 protein is one row after TCRdb ran MiXCR on the 5' RACE reads. The profile covers 580,000 or so distinct CDR3 sequences, with 45% to 55% appearing a single time and about 22% taken by the ten largest. This clonotype was found once. Donors ranged from about 6 to 90 years old and were healthy Caucasians in Russia. CDR1 and CDR2 (germline): ENHRY, SYGVKD. V lost 0 bases to trimming and J lost 7 bases; unmatched junction nucleotides: 9. This CDR3 is built from 17 residues.

Sequenced: blood. The TCR sequence derives from a man older than 75 in good health. The chain combines TRBV10-3 with TRBJ2-1; 10 bases match TRBD2. DNA for the CDR3: TGTGCCATCAGTGAGTCCAAGGAGCGGGGGGGTCAAAATGAGCAGTTCTTC. Protein: CAISESKERGGQNEQFF.